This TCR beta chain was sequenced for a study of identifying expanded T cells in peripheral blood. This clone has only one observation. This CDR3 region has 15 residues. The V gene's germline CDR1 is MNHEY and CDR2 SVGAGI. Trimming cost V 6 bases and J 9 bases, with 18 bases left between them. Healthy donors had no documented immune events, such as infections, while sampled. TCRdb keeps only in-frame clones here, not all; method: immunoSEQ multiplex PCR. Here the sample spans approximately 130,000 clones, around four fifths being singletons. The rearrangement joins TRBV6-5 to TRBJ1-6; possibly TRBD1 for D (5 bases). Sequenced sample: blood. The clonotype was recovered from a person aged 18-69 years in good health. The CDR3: CASSQGVWVVSPLHF. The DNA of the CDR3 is TGTGCCAGCAGCCAGGGCGTCTGGGTAGTTTCACCCCTCCACTTT.